This T cell receptor (beta chain) was sequenced for a study of patients and donors after allogeneic stem cell transplantation. MiXCR, run by TCRdb on the RT-PCR reads, gives a single entry per CDR3 protein. The sample lists 70,000 to 100,000 distinct CDR3 sequences; approximately 5.2% were seen once. This clonotype was recorded at least ten times. Trimming left V 6 bases short and J 6 bases short, with 24 bases between. The germline CDR1 and CDR2 sequences are MNHEY and SMNVEV (reference sequence). The CDR3 has 17 amino acids. The TCR originated in a human donor who was either an allogeneic HSCT recipient or a stem cell or donor lymphocyte infusion donor (not recorded which). It is not recorded whose cells these are; they may come from a transplant donor. This sequence joins TRBV27 and TRBJ2-4; tentatively, D is TRBD2 (8 bases). Source material: blood, either unsorted or a sorted T cell fraction (not recorded which). The CDR3 reads CASSLAAGGRGRNIQYF. The CDR3, as DNA: TGTGCCAGCAGCTTAGCGGCGGGAGGAAGGGGGCGAAACATTCAGTACTTC.